The text below deals with one T cell receptor beta chain. The data were obtained in a study of blood T cell repertoires in COVID-19. About the research overall: Acute and convalescent COVID-19 specimens originated in the United States, Italy and Spain. PBMCs, B-cell-depleted T cells, or T cells provided the cDNA or gDNA that made up the material.

Authors' data handling: How many nucleated cells were present was estimated from reference gene primer amplification. Profiling relied on immunoSEQ multiplex PCR, and the TCRdb table lists in-frame clones only, not all of them. That table supplies the V and J calls and clone size; D and trimming were determined from the DNA. In the table there are 100,000 to 150,000 clones, 55% to 75% of which are singletons. The V and J ends lost 4 bases and 6 bases respectively, with 15 bases between them. CDR1 KGHDR and CDR2 SFDVKD come from the germline V gene. There are 15 residues in the CDR3. Sequencing was carried out using peripheral blood. The chain uses TRBV24-1 and TRBJ2-1, with D perhaps TRBD2 (5 bases). The clonotype was recovered from a human donor with acute or convalescent COVID-19. The donor label of this sample is uncertain. The CDR3 is CATSDNQRLGNEQFF. CDR3 nucleotides: TGTGCCACCAGTGACAACCAGCGGTTGGGCAATGAGCAGTTCTTC.